This T cell receptor beta chain was sequenced for a study of T cells after yellow fever vaccination (dated by TCRdb to the late 2010s). For context, the study as a whole: The SMART-Seq v4 Ultra Low Input RNA kit was used to prepare libraries from fractions with low cell numbers. To track T-cell clones before and after primary and booster YFV17D yellow fever vaccination, bulk TCR alpha and beta repertoires were sequenced longitudinally. Two healthy male donors, one aged 18 to 30 and one aged 30 to 40 years, were included in the cohort. Bulk PBMC replicates and cell subsets were isolated from blood drawn at multiple timepoints before and after both primary and secondary immunization.

What this sample's treatment or condition label stands for: live attenuated yellow fever vaccine strain. At each blood-draw timepoint, two biological replicates of bulk PBMCs were obtained. A standard Ficoll-Paque protocol was used to isolate PBMCs from peripheral blood. TriZol was used to extract RNA from bulk PBMCs, CD4 and CD8 fractions, and dextramer-positive and dextramer-negative fractions. Instrument used: Illumina NovaSeq 6000. TCR cDNA was synthesized by 5'RACE template switching, which introduced a universal primer site and unique molecular identifiers. Priming of cDNA synthesis was performed from both the TCR alpha and TCR beta constant segments. Two PCR steps were used to amplify libraries, with sample barcodes and sequencing adapters being added in the second step. Sequencing of libraries was done on Illumina HiSeq 2500 (2x100 bp) or NovaSeq (2x150 bp). On the study's bioinformatics: MIGEC handled demultiplexing of reads and collapsing into UMI consensus sequences, while MiXCR performed V(D)J alignment. Clonotypes responding to the vaccine were identified with edgeR on replicate PBMC samples, with the criteria of FDR below 0.01 and a log2 fold change above 5 up to day 15. Each bulk clonotype received a CD4 or CD8 identity based on whether the sequenced CD4 or CD8 repertoire contained that clonotype at higher abundance. TCRdb took the public reads, trimmed them with fastp at Q25, ran MiXCR for clone calling and kept in-frame beta chains. Every distinct CDR3 protein forms one entry, paired with its most common genes and DNA. These V and J calls derive from TCRdb rather than the authors' analysis. Present in this sample are 250,000 or so distinct CDR3 sequences, approximately 3.8% of which were seen just once. Of the sample, over 15% falls within the top ten clones.

From the germline V gene, CDR1 is SGHTA and CDR2 is FQGTGA. From cysteine to phenylalanine, the CDR3 is 15 amino acids long. The DNA shown is the 45-base CDR3, in frame from base 1. For this chain, trimming is 5 bases at the V end and 4 bases at the J end, and the number of junction bases without a gene match is 6. This clonotype was found many times. Its antigen specificity is not known. No much larger clone is present one base from it, and per-base qualities are unavailable. The paper's findings and limits, for the study overall: Most clones expanded after primary vaccination were re-detected after the booster (just under 97% of CD4 and approximately 88% of CD8), suggesting broad memory maintenance. Because the study included only two donors, the extent to which the findings can be generalized is limited. A small share of clonotypes occurred in both CD4 and CD8 compartments, likely arising from convergent recombination. The secondary T-cell response was weaker than the primary response but faster, peaking on day 5 instead of day 15. Because abundant contaminating clonotypes from the bulk population could be contained in FACS-sorted repertoires, computational filtering was required.

The chain links TRBV7-3 with TRBJ2-1; 9 junctional bases match TRBD1. The clonotype originates from a man aged 18 to 30 who received the YFV17D yellow fever vaccine. Source: PBMCs, taken 15 days after the yellow fever booster vaccination. Read as DNA, the sequence is TGTGCCAGCAGCATAGACAGGGGGGGGTACAATGAGCAGTTCTTC. It is translated as CASSIDRGGYNEQFF. When the CDR3 is completed using the reference TRBV7-3 and TRBJ2-1 genes on either side, the full variable domain is GAGVSQTPSNKVTEKGKYVELRCDPISGHTALYWYRQSLGQGPEFLIYFQGTGAADDSGLPNDRFFAVRPEGSVSTLKIQRTERGDSAVYLCASSIDRGGYNEQFFGPGTRLTVL.